This is a list of T cell receptor beta chains from one sample in a study of blood T cell repertoires in COVID-19. This table comes from immunoSEQ multiplex PCR, and its TCRdb copy is limited to in-frame clones, with some not included. Altogether 85,000 to 130,000 clones are present, more than 80% being singletons, with the ten largest covering 26%. The sample taken for sequencing was peripheral blood. Receptor source: a man in his sixties with acute or convalescent COVID-19. Each CDR3 is given with its conserved first and last residue. A D gene is named only where the DNA matches it firmly. Expanded clones get a size class; other rows say once, few or many, or leave the size out.

.	TRBD1	TRBV3-1/TRBV3-2	TRBJ2-1	CASSSPSTRDRDYNEQFF	TGTGCCAGCAGCTCGCCATCAACGAGGGACAGGGACTACAATGAGCAGTTCTTC
.	TRBD2	TRBV29-1	TRBJ2-5	CSVEGRSGSPETQYF	TGCAGCGTTGAAGGTAGAAGCGGGAGTCCGGAGACCCAGTACTTC
.	.	TRBV10-1	TRBJ2-1	CASSGDSGTGSSYNEQFF	TGCGCCAGCAGTGGGGATAGCGGGACAGGGAGCTCCTACAATGAGCAGTTCTTC
.	.	TRBV20-1	TRBJ2-1	CSATLAREQFF	TGCAGTGCAACACTAGCTCGTGAGCAGTTCTTC
.	.	TRBV2	TRBJ2-5	CASTARGRETQYF	TGTGCCAGCACCGCCAGGGGCAGGGAGACCCAGTACTTC
.	TRBD1	TRBV2	TRBJ1-2	CASSDEPGQGPYYGYTF	TGTGCCAGCAGTGATGAACCGGGACAGGGGCCTTACTATGGCTACACCTTC
.	TRBD2	TRBV24-1	TRBJ2-2	CATSDLAGGDTGELFF	TGTGCCACCAGTGACCTAGCGGGAGGGGACACCGGGGAGCTGTTTTTT
.	.	TRBV3-1/TRBV3-2	TRBJ1-4	CASSHFGQSNEKLFF	TGTGCCAGCAGCCACTTCGGACAGTCTAATGAAAAACTGTTTTTT
.	.	TRBV6-5	TRBJ2-2	CASSYSSVVNTGELFF	TGTGCCAGCAGTTACTCGAGCGTAGTGAACACCGGGGAGCTGTTTTTT
once	.	TRBV11-2	TRBJ2-6	CASSQGRGMAGANVLTF	TGTGCCAGCAGCCAGGGGAGGGGGATGGCTGGGGCCAACGTCCTGACTTTC
.	TRBD2	TRBV10-1	TRBJ2-1	CASSERASGSFGYNEQFF	TGCGCCAGCAGTGAGAGGGCTAGCGGGAGTTTCGGATACAATGAGCAGTTCTTC
.	.	TRBV3-1/TRBV3-2	TRBJ1-6	CASSQVRQGNSPLHF	TGTGCCAGCAGCCAAGTGCGGCAGGGGAATTCACCCCTCCACTTT
.	.	TRBV15	TRBJ1-1	CATSRRQVNTEAFF	TGTGCCACCAGCAGGAGACAGGTGAACACTGAAGCTTTCTTT
.	TRBD1	TRBV5-1	TRBJ2-5	CASSFQTGTAQETQYF	TGCGCCAGCAGCTTTCAGACAGGGACAGCTCAAGAGACCCAGTACTTC
.	TRBD2	TRBV28	TRBJ2-3	CASRKLADLGDTQYF	TGTGCCAGCAGAAAACTAGCGGACCTGGGAGATACGCAGTATTTT
.	.	TRBV11-2	TRBJ2-3	CASSLGAWRSTQYF	TGTGCCAGCAGCTTAGGGGCGTGGCGATCCACACAGTATTTT
once	.	TRBV24-1	TRBJ2-1	CATSDTGNPLEGQFF	TGTGCCACCAGTGATACTGGGAATCCTCTAGAGGGGCAGTTCTTC
.	.	TRBV3-1/TRBV3-2	TRBJ1-5	CASSQGRVGQPQHF	TGTGCCAGCAGCCAAGGCAGGGTCGGGCAGCCCCAGCATTTT
.	.	TRBV11-2	TRBJ1-1	CASSYRAGDTEAFF	TGTGCCAGCAGCTACAGGGCGGGGGACACTGAAGCTTTCTTT
once	TRBD2	TRBV18	TRBJ2-3	CASSPWRESTDTQYF	TGTGCCAGCTCACCATGGCGGGAGAGCACAGATACGCAGTATTTT
once	TRBD1	TRBV2	TRBJ2-7	CASSTLTGPPHEQYF	TGTGCCAGCAGTACTTTGACAGGGCCTCCCCACGAGCAGTACTTC
.	.	TRBV5-1	TRBJ1-6	CASSLGISADSPLHF	TGCGCCAGCAGCTTGGGGATCTCGGCGGATTCACCCCTCCACTTT
.	TRBD2	TRBV19	TRBJ2-1	CASKISGRRDGQFF	TGTGCCAGTAAGATTAGCGGGAGAAGGGACGGGCAGTTCTTC
.	.	TRBV5-1	TRBJ1-6	CASSAGTPYNSPLHF	TGCGCCAGCAGCGCCGGGACTCCCTATAATTCACCCCTCCACTTT
.	.	TRBV5-1	TRBJ2-5	CASSLEMGGETQYF	TGCGCCAGCAGCTTGGAAATGGGAGGAGAGACCCAGTACTTC
.	.	TRBV7-8	TRBJ1-3	CASSMRGGDTIYF	TGTGCCAGCAGCATGCGCGGGGGGGACACCATATATTTT
.	.	TRBV28	TRBJ1-4	CASSPEGGAEKLFF	TGTGCCAGCAGTCCTGAGGGGGGGGCTGAAAAACTGTTTTTT
.	TRBD1	TRBV7-9	TRBJ1-2	CASSSRQGDYGYTF	TGTGCCAGCAGCTCCCGTCAGGGGGACTATGGCTACACCTTC
few	.	TRBV24-1	TRBJ2-2	CATSDRRQGTGELFF	TGTGCCACCAGTGATCGGCGGCAGGGGACCGGGGAGCTGTTTTTT
.	TRBD1	TRBV28	TRBJ1-3	CASSLGLTGVSGNTIYF	TGTGCCAGCAGTTTAGGGCTTACAGGGGTCTCTGGAAACACCATATATTTT
.	TRBD2	TRBV24-1	TRBJ2-1	CATSAASGKSSYNEQFF	TGTGCCACCAGCGCCGCTAGCGGTAAAAGCTCCTACAATGAGCAGTTCTTC
.	TRBD2	TRBV28	TRBJ2-3	CASRNPGASGSGTQYF	TGTGCCAGCAGGAACCCAGGGGCTAGCGGGAGCGGTACGCAGTATTTT
.	.	TRBV5-1	TRBJ2-3	CASRLGTAANTDTQYF	TGCGCCAGCAGACTGGGAACAGCGGCCAATACAGATACGCAGTATTTT
.	.	TRBV29-1	TRBJ1-1	CSAAEAAEAFF	TGCAGCGCCGCAGAGGCAGCTGAAGCTTTCTTT
.	TRBD1	TRBV18	TRBJ1-1	CASSPSWDSTEAFF	TGTGCCAGCTCACCATCTTGGGACAGCACTGAAGCTTTCTTT
.	TRBD2	TRBV7-8	TRBJ2-1	CASSLETSGRGNEQFF	TGTGCCAGCAGCTTAGAGACTAGCGGGAGGGGTAATGAGCAGTTCTTC
.	TRBD2	TRBV18	TRBJ2-1	CASSLSLAEFNEQFF	TGTGCCAGCTCATTATCGCTAGCGGAATTCAATGAGCAGTTCTTC
.	.	TRBV14	TRBJ1-6	CASSQEGAGLLGSPLHF	TGTGCCAGCAGCCAAGAGGGAGCGGGCCTCCTAGGGTCACCCCTCCACTTT
.	.	TRBV29-1	TRBJ1-3	CSVGAEGGGTIYF	TGCAGCGTTGGGGCAGAGGGCGGAGGCACCATATATTTT
.	.	TRBV10-1	TRBJ1-5	CASSVSGVQPQHF	TGCGCCAGCAGTGTTTCGGGGGTGCAGCCCCAGCATTTT
.	TRBD1	TRBV7-9	TRBJ1-1	CASRPGQGRSEAFF	TGTGCCAGCAGGCCTGGACAGGGTCGCTCTGAAGCTTTCTTT
.	.	TRBV6-5	TRBJ1-1	CASSYGGLMNTEAFF	TGTGCCAGCAGTTACGGCGGGCTTATGAACACTGAAGCTTTCTTT
.	TRBD1	TRBV28	TRBJ1-5	CASSRQGAKSNQPQHF	TGTGCCAGCAGCCGACAGGGGGCAAAGAGCAATCAGCCCCAGCATTTT
.	TRBD1	TRBV29-1	TRBJ2-1	CSVVSDRVKSTYNEQFF	TGCAGCGTTGTTAGTGACAGGGTAAAGAGCACCTACAATGAGCAGTTCTTC
.	TRBD2	TRBV6-5	TRBJ2-7	CASSYHLAGVSYEQYF	TGTGCCAGCAGTTATCACCTAGCGGGAGTTTCCTACGAGCAGTACTTC
.	TRBD2	TRBV29-1	TRBJ2-2	CSVGTSGIGELFF	TGCAGCGTTGGGACTAGCGGTATCGGGGAGCTGTTTTTT
.	TRBD2	TRBV11-3	TRBJ2-5	CASSKGLAGVRETQYF	TGTGCCAGCAGCAAGGGACTAGCGGGAGTGAGGGAGACCCAGTACTTC
.	.	TRBV27	TRBJ2-5	CASSVSWSQETQYF	TGTGCCAGCAGTGTCTCATGGAGCCAAGAGACCCAGTACTTC
.	.	TRBV9	TRBJ2-5	CASSVDGTSEETQYF	TGTGCCAGCAGCGTAGACGGGACTTCAGAAGAGACCCAGTACTTC
.	.	TRBV2	TRBJ1-1	CASSADFPNTEAFF	TGTGCCAGCAGTGCGGACTTTCCGAACACTGAAGCTTTCTTT
.	TRBD1	TRBV27	TRBJ1-4	CASSGDRVGKLFF	TGTGCCAGCAGTGGCGACAGGGTGGGAAAACTGTTTTTT
.	TRBD2	TRBV27	TRBJ2-7	CASSTQTGTSPLRQYF	TGTGCCAGCAGTACCCAAACCGGGACTAGCCCCCTCCGCCAGTACTTC
.	.	TRBV18	TRBJ2-3	CASSPGPPANTQYF	TGTGCCAGCTCACCTGGGCCCCCCGCGAATACGCAGTATTTT
.	TRBD1	TRBV28	TRBJ1-1	CASSTRTGANTEAFF	TGTGCCAGCAGTACTCGGACAGGGGCGAACACTGAAGCTTTCTTT
.	TRBD1	TRBV4-1	TRBJ2-7	CASSHAGTGSYEQYF	TGCGCCAGCAGCCATGCCGGGACAGGGTCCTACGAGCAGTACTTC
.	.	TRBV7-9	TRBJ2-1	CASSRGLREQFF	TGTGCCAGCAGCCGGGGACTTCGTGAGCAGTTCTTC
.	.	TRBV3-1/TRBV3-2	TRBJ2-3	CASSQEPQGAQYF	TGTGCCAGCAGCCAAGAGCCCCAAGGAGCGCAGTATTTT